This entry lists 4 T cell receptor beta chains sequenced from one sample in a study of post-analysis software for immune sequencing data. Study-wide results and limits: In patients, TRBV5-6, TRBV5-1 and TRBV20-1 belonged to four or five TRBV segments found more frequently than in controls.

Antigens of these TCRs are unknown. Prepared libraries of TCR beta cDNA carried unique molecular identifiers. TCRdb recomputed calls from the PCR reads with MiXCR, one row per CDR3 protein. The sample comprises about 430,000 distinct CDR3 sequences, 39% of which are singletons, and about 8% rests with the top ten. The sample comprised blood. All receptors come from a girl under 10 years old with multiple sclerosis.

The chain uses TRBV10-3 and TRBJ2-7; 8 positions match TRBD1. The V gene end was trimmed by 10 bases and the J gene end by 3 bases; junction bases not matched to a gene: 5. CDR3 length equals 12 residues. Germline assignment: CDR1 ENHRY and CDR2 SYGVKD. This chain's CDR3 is CATDDRGYEQYF. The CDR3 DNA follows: TGTGCCACGGATGACAGGGGCTACGAGCAGTACTTC.

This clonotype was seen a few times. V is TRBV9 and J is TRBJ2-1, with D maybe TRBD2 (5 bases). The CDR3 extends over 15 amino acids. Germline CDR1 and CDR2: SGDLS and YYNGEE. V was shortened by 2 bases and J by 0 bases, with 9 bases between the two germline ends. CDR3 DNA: TGTGCCAGCAGCGTCGGACTCAGCTCCTACAATGAGCAGTTCTTC. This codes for CASSVGLSSYNEQFF.

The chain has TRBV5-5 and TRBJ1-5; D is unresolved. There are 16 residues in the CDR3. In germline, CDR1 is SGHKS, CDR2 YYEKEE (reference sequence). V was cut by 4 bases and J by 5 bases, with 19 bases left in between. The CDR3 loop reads CASSHGRPGTDQPQHF. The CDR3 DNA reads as TGTGCCAGCAGCCACGGGAGGCCAGGAACTGATCAGCCCCAGCATTTT.

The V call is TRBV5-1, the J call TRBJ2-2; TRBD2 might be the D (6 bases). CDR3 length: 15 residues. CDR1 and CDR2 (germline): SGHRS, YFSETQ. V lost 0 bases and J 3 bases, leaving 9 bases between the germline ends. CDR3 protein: CASSLVADDTGELFF. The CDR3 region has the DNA TGCGCCAGCAGCTTGGTAGCGGATGACACCGGGGAGCTGTTTTTT. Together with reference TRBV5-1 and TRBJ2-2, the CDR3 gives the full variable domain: KAGVTQTPRYLIKTRGQQVTLSCSPISGHRSVSWYQQTPGQGLQFLFEYFSETQRNKGNFPGRFSGRQFSNSRSEMNVSTLELGDSALYLCASSLVADDTGELFFGEGSRLTVL.